The 30 T cell receptor beta chains below were found in one sample sequenced in a study of tissue T cells after allogeneic stem cell transplantation. Clones were sequenced by immunoSEQ multiplex PCR, and TCRdb holds only the in-frame ones, with some missing. The sample holds 1,500 to 2,000 clones; roughly 45% are singletons and the top ten take 31%. Noted time point: mouse harvest day 14 after allogeneic transplant. Tail vein injection delivered 10^7 T-cell-depleted bone marrow cells and 10^6 splenic CD5+ T cells. Sequencing used blood. All receptors come from a female BALB/c mouse given C57BL/6 T cells with graft-versus-host disease after an allogeneic hematopoietic cell transplant.

This clone was observed a handful of times. The gene symbols are mouse symbols. CDR3 DNA, as far as it was read: TGCACCTGCAGTGCAAACTCTGGAAATACGCTCTAT. Encoded protein: CTCSANSGNTLY. In full, the CDR3 reads CTCSANSGNTLYF. J is TRBJ1-3 and V is TRBV1; D uncertain. The read is 1 residue too short to cover the CDR3 end, so that end is filled in from the germline J gene. With 2 bases removed from V and 1 base from J, the gap between germline ends came to 3 bases. The germline V gene encodes CDR1 NSQYPW and CDR2 LRSPGD (reference sequence). CDR3 length equals 13 residues.

Details on this clone: The germline and genes are mouse ones. The CDR3 extends 1 residue past the end of the read, so its final part is completed from the germline J gene. The chain joins TRBV13-3 to TRBJ2-4, with TRBD1 as a possible D gene (5 bases). Germline lookup yields CDR1 NNHDY and CDR2 SYVADS. Trimming took 5 bases from V and 6 from J, leaving 7 bases between them. The CDR3 has 11 residues. CDR3 bases read: TGTGCCAGCAGCTACAGGAACACCTTGTAC. This translates into CASSYRNTLY. The full CDR3 protein is CASSYRNTLYF.

On this clone: Gene names and germline match the mouse. CDR3 DNA (partial): TGCTCCAGCAGTTTTGGGACAACCAACGAAAGATTATTT. It encodes CSSSFGTTNERLF. The CDR3 reads in full as CSSSFGTTNERLFF. The genes are TRBV23 and TRBJ1-4; the table's D call, TRBD1, was not checked against the DNA. The CDR3 end lies 1 residue beyond the end of the read and is filled in from the germline J gene. CDR1 is KGHTA and CDR2 is FQNQQP in the germline V gene. The CDR3 has 14 residues.

By frequency in the sample, this clone is large. Any gene name here is a mouse gene name. Read coverage stops 1 residue before the CDR3 terminus; the germline J gene supplies the remainder. The chain has TRBV29 and TRBJ1-6; no clear D. TRBJ1-6 is placed among ORFs of uncertain function. Trimming removed 4 bases from V and 5 bases from J, with 3 bases in between. The CDR3 has 12 residues. CDR1 and CDR2 (germline): MSHET, SYDVDS. CDR3: CASSSNNSPLYF. CDR3 bases read: TGTGCTAGCAGTTCAAATAATTCGCCCCTCTAC.

This clone is deemed large. Any gene name here is a mouse gene name. With the read ending 1 residue before the CDR3 end, the germline J gene is used to fill in that end. The chain links TRBV26 to TRBJ2-7; the match to TRBD1 covers 7 bases. Unmatched junction bases numbered 2, after V lost 6 bases and J lost 3 bases. CDR1 and CDR2 (germline): KGHPV, FQNQEV (reference sequence). CDR3 size: 12 residues. The CDR3 region is CASRQGFYEQYF. The covered CDR3 bases are TGTGCCAGCAGACAGGGGTTCTATGAACAGTAC.

Notes on this clone: Each gene name is a mouse one. The observed sequence ends 1 residue before the CDR3 terminus, with the missing tail filled in from the germline J gene. This chain connects TRBV26 to TRBJ2-7, with D perhaps TRBD2 (7 bases). The CDR3 runs 14 residues. V lost 5 bases and J lost 2, with 13 bases in between. Germline-derived CDR1 and CDR2 are KGHPV and FQNQEV (reference sequence). CDR3 bases read: TGTGCCAGCAGTGGGGTGGGGGGCGCCTATGAACAGTAC. Protein sequence: CASSGVGGAYEQY. The complete CDR3 sequence is CASSGVGGAYEQYF.

Turning to this clone: The gene names here belong to mouse. The covered CDR3 bases are TGTGCCAGCAGCCAAGAAGGTGCAGAAACGCTGTAT. Protein product: CASSQEGAETLY. The entire CDR3 protein reads CASSQEGAETLYF. V is TRBV5 and J is TRBJ2-3; D gene unclear. The read ends 1 residue shy of where the CDR3 ends; the end is completed using the germline J gene. Per the germline V gene, CDR1 is LGHNA and CDR2 is YNLKQL (reference sequence). Trimming stripped 0 bases from V and 1 base from J, with 2 bases between. There are 13 residues in the CDR3.

On this clone itself: The junction differs from germline at one of its ends, possibly a read error. The genes and germline here are from mouse. The sequenced fragment ends 1 residue before the CDR3 boundary, so the rest is inferred from the germline J gene. Other DNA sequences within the sample encode an identical CDR3. The J gene is TRBJ2-2, the V gene TRBV5; D unclear. Germline V gene sequence: CDR1 LGHNA, CDR2 YNLKQL (reference sequence). The CDR3 contains 16 residues. CDR3 DNA (partial): TGTGCTAGCAGCCAAGAGGGTGCAGCAAACACCGGGCAGCTCTAC. This encodes CASSQEGAANTGQLY. The complete CDR3 sequence is CASSQEGAANTGQLYF.

As for this clone: Gene names and germline refer to mouse. The DNA ends 1 residue before the CDR3 does, and the rest of the CDR3 is filled in from the germline J gene. The rearrangement uses TRBV13-3 and TRBJ1-6; tentative D call: TRBD1 (6 bases). TRBJ1-6 is noted as an ORF with a role that remains uncertain. The V gene's germline CDR1 is NNHDY and CDR2 SYVADS. Trimming took off 3 bases at V and 7 bases at J, with 11 bases between the two ends. The CDR3 is made up of 14 amino acids. The CDR3 DNA, read in part, is TGTGCCAGCAGTGGTGACAGGTTGAATTCGCCCCTCTAC. Its translation is CASSGDRLNSPLY. The complete CDR3 reads CASSGDRLNSPLYF.

Worth noting for this clone: Gene names and germline match the mouse. Sequencing ends 1 residue short of the CDR3 end; the germline J gene provides the rest. This sequence joins TRBV19 and TRBJ1-2, with 7 nucleotides matching TRBD1. The CDR3 has 14 amino acids. Looked up from germline, CDR1 is FNHDT and CDR2 is SITEND (reference sequence). The ends lost 4 bases at V and 5 bases at J; junction bases unmatched: 8. This CDR3 is CASSFRGAGSDYTF. The sequenced part of the CDR3 DNA is TGTGCCAGCAGTTTCAGGGGGGCAGGGTCCGACTACACC. The complete variable domain, with remaining parts taken from reference TRBV19 and TRBJ1-2, reads GGIITQTPKFLIGQEGQKLTLKCQQNFNHDTMYWYRQDSGKGLRLIYYSITENDLQKGDLSEGYDASREKKSSFSLTVTSAQKNEMAVFLCASSFRGAGSDYTFGSGTRLLVI.

Points on this clone: The junction shows a germline mismatch at one end, possibly a read error. Gene names and germline refer to mouse. The CDR3 goes on 1 residue after the read ends, and that part is filled in from the germline J gene. This chain connects TRBV31 to TRBJ2-3; D gene uncertain. Germline CDR1 reads GKSSPN; CDR2 reads SITVG. The CDR3 covers 14 residues. CDR3 sequence: CALSLGRSAETLYF. CDR3 DNA (partial): TGTGCCTTGAGTCTAGGACGGAGTGCAGAAACGCTGTAT.

To note about this clone: The germline and genes are mouse ones. The CDR3 extends 1 residue past the end of the read, so its final part is completed from the germline J gene. The V gene is TRBV26, the J gene TRBJ2-7; TRBD1 aligns across 8 bases. The V gene end was trimmed by 2 bases and the J gene end by 5 bases; junction bases not matched to a gene: 5. This CDR3 region has 14 residues. Germline CDR1 KGHPV, CDR2 FQNQEV (reference sequence). The CDR3 DNA, read in part, is TGTGCCAGCAGTCTGGGACAGGGAGGGCATGAACAGTAC. Encoded protein: CASSLGQGGHEQY. The entire CDR3 sequence reads CASSLGQGGHEQYF.

With respect to this clone: Gene labels here are mouse ones. The read halts 1 residue ahead of the CDR3 end, with the missing end drawn from the germline J gene. The V and J genes are TRBV1 and TRBJ1-1; D remains ambiguous. Trimming took off 0 bases at V and 4 bases at J, with 0 bases between the two ends. Germline V gene lookup returns CDR1 NSQYPW and CDR2 LRSPGD (reference sequence). The CDR3 runs 11 residues. CDR3 bases read: TGCACCTGCAGTGCAGACACAGAAGTCTTC. This gives the protein CTCSADTEVF. The entire CDR3 protein reads CTCSADTEVFF.

On this clone itself: Any gene name here is a mouse gene name. The read ends 1 residue early relative to the CDR3; the germline J gene fills the gap. The V call is TRBV13-2, the J call TRBJ2-3; D unresolved. V was cut by 1 base and J by 0 bases, with 6 bases left in between. The CDR3 loop spans 14 amino acids. Germline V gene data show CDR1 as NNHNN and CDR2 as SYGAGS (reference sequence). The part of the CDR3 DNA that was read is TGTGCCAGCGGTGATATGGGTAGTGCAGAAACGCTGTAT. It specifies CASGDMGSAETLY. The whole CDR3 protein is CASGDMGSAETLYF.

As regards this clone: The gene names here belong to mouse. The CDR3 end lies 1 residue beyond the end of the read and is filled in from the germline J gene. The chain uses TRBV1 and TRBJ1-3; D is uncertain. The germline CDR1 and CDR2 sequences are NSQYPW and LRSPGD (reference sequence). V was pared by 1 base and J by 0 bases, with 4 bases between. CDR3 size: 14 residues. The CDR3 region is CTCSAAGSGNTLYF. The DNA read from the CDR3 is TGCACCTGCAGTGCAGCCGGTTCTGGAAATACGCTCTAT.

Details on this clone: Any gene name here is a mouse gene name. The part of the CDR3 DNA that was read is TGTGCCAGCTCTCCTGACTGGGGCTCCTATGAACAGTAC. Protein: CASSPDWGSYEQY. The whole CDR3 protein is CASSPDWGSYEQYF. This chain connects TRBV12-1 to TRBJ2-7; 8 bases align to TRBD2. The read falls 1 residue short of the CDR3 end, and the missing part is taken from the germline J gene. The CDR3 is 14 amino acids. V lost 2 bases to trimming and J lost 0 bases; unmatched junction nucleotides: 2. Germline CDR1 is SGHSN and CDR2 is HYEKVE. Full variable domain (remainder filled in from reference TRBV12-1 and TRBJ2-7): DSGVVQSPRHIIKEKGGRSVLTCIPISGHSNVVWYQQTLGKELKFLIQHYEKVERDKGFLPSRFSVQQFDDYHSEMNMSALELEDSAMYFCASSPDWGSYEQYFGPGTRLTVL.

Turning to this clone: All gene names here are mouse names. The CDR3 here is CSSSQLGSYEQYF. The CDR3 DNA, read in part, is TGCTCCAGCAGTCAACTGGGGTCCTATGAACAGTAC. The V gene is TRBV23, the J gene TRBJ2-7; the D call in the table, TRBD2, was not verified against the DNA. The DNA ends 1 residue before the CDR3 does, and the rest of the CDR3 is filled in from the germline J gene. Germline CDR1 and CDR2: KGHTA and FQNQQP. CDR3 length: 13 residues. Drawing the rest from reference TRBV23 and TRBJ2-7, the complete variable domain is DAAVTQKPRYLIKMKGQEAEMKCIPEKGHTAVFWYQQKQSKELKFLIYFQNQQPLDQIDMVKERFSAVCPSSSLCSLGIRTCEAEDSALYLCSSSQLGSYEQYFGPGTRLTVL.

This clone appeared a single time. Mouse germline and gene names are used. The read halts 1 residue ahead of the CDR3 end, with the missing end drawn from the germline J gene. The genes are TRBV1 and TRBJ2-5; 10 bases are a match to TRBD2. Germline V gene lookup returns CDR1 NSQYPW and CDR2 LRSPGD (reference sequence). The J segment lost 0 bases and the V segment lost 4 bases, leaving 1 base of the junction unmatched. This CDR3 has 15 residues. CDR3 in amino acids: CTCSGTGGNQDTQYF. The CDR3 DNA, read in part, is TGCACCTGCAGTGGGACTGGGGGTAACCAAGACACCCAGTAC.

As concerns this clone: Germline and genes here are mouse. The sequenced part of the CDR3 DNA is TGTGCCAGCAGCCAAGAAGAGCAGCAGGCTCCGCTT. This sequence encodes CASSQEEQQAPL. The CDR3, in full, reads CASSQEEQQAPLF. The chain uses TRBV2 and TRBJ1-5; D remains ambiguous. The observed sequence ends 1 residue before the CDR3 terminus, with the missing tail filled in from the germline J gene. Per germline, CDR1 LGHNA and CDR2 YSYQKL. This CDR3 is 13 amino acids long. V was shortened by 0 bases and J by 7 bases, with 7 bases between the two germline ends.

As for this clone: The genes are named according to mouse. Read coverage stops 1 residue before the CDR3 terminus; the germline J gene supplies the remainder. The chain employs TRBV12-2 and TRBJ2-5; 10 positions agree with TRBD2. This CDR3 spans 15 amino acids. Trimming cost V 0 bases and J 6 bases; bases outside gene matches: 5. CDR1 is SGHLS and CDR2 is HYDKME in the germline V gene. The CDR3 bases that were read are TGTGCCAGCTCTCTCGGTGGACTGGGGGAGGACACCCAGTAC. It yields the protein CASSLGGLGEDTQY. The whole CDR3 protein is CASSLGGLGEDTQYF.

On this clone: The gene symbols are mouse symbols. The read ends 1 residue shy of where the CDR3 ends; the end is completed using the germline J gene. J is TRBJ1-1 and V is TRBV26, with D possibly being TRBD1 (6 bases). There are 14 residues in the CDR3. Per germline, CDR1 KGHPV and CDR2 FQNQEV (reference sequence). Trimming stripped 2 bases from V and 2 bases from J, with 9 bases between. CDR3 DNA, as far as it was read: TGTGCCAGCAGTCTGACACAGGGTAACACAGAAGTCTTC. It translates to CASSLTQGNTEVF. The CDR3, in full, reads CASSLTQGNTEVFF.

This clone came up once. The gene names here belong to mouse. The read gets to within 1 residue of the CDR3 end, and the germline J gene fills in the rest. This chain uses TRBV16 with TRBJ1-4, with D hard to call. The germline CDR1 and CDR2 sequences are SGHSA and FRNQAP. The CDR3 extends over 14 amino acids. Between the trimmed V and J ends, which lost 5 bases and 0 bases, there was a span of 7 bases. CDR3 in amino acids: CASSPQVSNERLFF. The covered CDR3 bases are TGTGCAAGCAGCCCTCAGGTTTCCAACGAAAGATTATTT.

Turning to this clone: Mouse germline and gene names are used. The read terminates 1 residue ahead of where the CDR3 ends, so the germline J gene completes it. The chain is built from TRBV26 and TRBJ2-3; 8 bases match TRBD1. From germline, CDR1 is KGHPV and CDR2 FQNQEV (reference sequence). The ends lost 6 bases at V and 4 bases at J; junction bases unmatched: 3. This CDR3 has 13 residues. The sequenced part of the CDR3 DNA is TGTGCCAGCAGCCGGACAGGGCCAGAAACGCTGTAT. Amino acids: CASSRTGPETLY. The whole CDR3 sequence reads CASSRTGPETLYF.

Details on this clone: Germline and genes here are mouse. The read falls 1 residue short of the CDR3 end, and the missing part is taken from the germline J gene. The V call is TRBV13-2, the J call TRBJ2-5; D is possibly TRBD1 (5 bases). The CDR3 is made up of 15 amino acids. V lost 0 bases to trimming and J lost 5 bases, with 13 bases between them. Germline lookup yields CDR1 NNHNN and CDR2 SYGAGS (reference sequence). CDR3 DNA, as far as it was read: TGTGCCAGCGGTGATGCCCCCCAGGGAACAGACACCCAGTAC. This codes for CASGDAPQGTDTQY. The full CDR3 reads CASGDAPQGTDTQYF.

A remark on this clone: Mouse germline and gene names are used. The read terminates 1 residue before the CDR3 end, so the remaining end is supplied by the germline J gene. The chain combines TRBV1 with TRBJ2-3; TRBD2 matches at 9 bases. Trimming took 3 bases from V and 6 from J; bases not matched to a gene: 4. Germline V lookup: CDR1 NSQYPW, CDR2 LRSPGD (reference sequence). The CDR3 length is 14 residues. This chain's CDR3 is CTCSAGTGTETLYF. CDR3 bases read: TGCACCTGCAGTGCCGGGACTGGGACCGAAACGCTGTAT.

Regarding this clone: Gene names follow the mouse nomenclature. The read gets to within 1 residue of the CDR3 end, and the germline J gene fills in the rest. V gene TRBV3 combines with J gene TRBJ1-5, with D tentatively TRBD1 (5 bases). CDR1 is SNHLY and CDR2 is FYNGKV in the germline V gene (reference sequence). This CDR3 comprises 14 residues. The ends were cut back, 2 bases at V and 3 bases at J, with 8 bases in the middle. The CDR3: CASSLQGVNQAPLF. CDR3 DNA (partial): TGTGCCAGCAGCTTACAGGGAGTCAACCAGGCTCCGCTT.

By sample fraction, this clone is large. The gene names given are mouse names. The sequenced fragment ends 1 residue before the CDR3 boundary, so the rest is inferred from the germline J gene. V is TRBV13-2 and J is TRBJ2-1; tentative D call: TRBD1 (6 bases). This CDR3 region has 15 residues. Germline V gene sequence: CDR1 NNHNN, CDR2 SYGAGS (reference sequence). The germline V and J ends were trimmed by 0 bases and 3 bases, with 10 bases remaining between them. CDR3 DNA, as far as it was read: TGTGCCAGCGGTGATGGGAGGGGGTTCTATGCTGAGCAGTTC. Translated: CASGDGRGFYAEQF. The full CDR3 protein reads CASGDGRGFYAEQFF.

Regarding this clone: Genes here carry mouse names. The DNA ends 1 residue before the CDR3 does, and the rest of the CDR3 is filled in from the germline J gene. J is TRBJ2-4 and V is TRBV4; the D gene could be TRBD1 or TRBD2 (5 bases each). The germline CDR1 and CDR2 sequences are LGHDT and YNNKQL (reference sequence). V gave up 4 bases and J gave up 0 bases, with 5 bases separating them. The CDR3 consists of 13 residues. Here the CDR3 reads CASSWDSQNTLYF. The sequenced CDR3 bases are TGTGCCAGCAGCTGGGACAGTCAAAACACCTTGTAC. The full variable domain, rest sourced from reference TRBV4 and TRBJ2-4, is ETAVFQTPNYHVTQVGNEVSFNCKQTLGHDTMYWYKQDSKKLLKIMFSYNNKQLIVNETVPRRFSPQSSDKAHLNLRIKSVEPEDSAVYLCASSWDSQNTLYFGAGTRLSVL.

With respect to this clone: Gene labels here are mouse ones. The read stops 1 residue short of the end of the CDR3; the missing end is completed from the germline J gene. V usage is TRBV3 and J usage is TRBJ1-3; 8 bases map to TRBD1. The V gene end was trimmed by 1 base and the J gene end by 1 base; junction bases not matched to a gene: 3. The CDR3 has 16 residues. Per the germline V gene, CDR1 is SNHLY and CDR2 is FYNGKV (reference sequence). CDR3 region: CASSLVPGGSGNTLYF. Partial CDR3 DNA: TGTGCCAGCAGCTTAGTGCCAGGGGGCTCTGGAAATACGCTCTAT.

Worth noting for this clone: The gene names given are mouse names. The sequence runs out 1 residue before the end of the CDR3; the remainder is reconstructed from the germline J gene. The chain recombines TRBV5 with TRBJ1-6; 10 nucleotides match TRBD1. TRBJ1-6 falls under the ORF class, with uncertain function. The CDR3 extends over 14 amino acids. With 6 bases clipped from V and 5 bases from J, the junction kept 1 base outside the gene matches. The germline gives CDR1 LGHNA, CDR2 YNLKQL (reference sequence). The CDR3 bases that were read are TGTGCCAGCAGGGGACAGGGGAATAATTCGCCCCTCTAC. Amino acid sequence: CASRGQGNNSPLY. In full, the CDR3 reads CASRGQGNNSPLYF.